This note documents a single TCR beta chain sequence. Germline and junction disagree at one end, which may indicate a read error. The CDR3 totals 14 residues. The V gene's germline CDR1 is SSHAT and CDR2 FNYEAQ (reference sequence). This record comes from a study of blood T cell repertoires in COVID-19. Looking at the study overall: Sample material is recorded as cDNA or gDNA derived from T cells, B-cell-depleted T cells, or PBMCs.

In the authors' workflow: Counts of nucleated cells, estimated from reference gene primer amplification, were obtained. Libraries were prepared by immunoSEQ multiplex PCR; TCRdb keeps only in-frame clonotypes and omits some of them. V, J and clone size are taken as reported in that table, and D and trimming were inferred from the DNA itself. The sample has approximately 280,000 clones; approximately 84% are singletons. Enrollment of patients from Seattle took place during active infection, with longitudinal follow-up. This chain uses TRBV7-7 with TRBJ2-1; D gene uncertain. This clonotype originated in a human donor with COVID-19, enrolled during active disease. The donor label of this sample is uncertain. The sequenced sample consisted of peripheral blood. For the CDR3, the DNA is TGTGCTAGCAGCTTAGAGCTATCCTACAATGAGCAGTTCTTC. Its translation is CASSLELSYNEQFF.